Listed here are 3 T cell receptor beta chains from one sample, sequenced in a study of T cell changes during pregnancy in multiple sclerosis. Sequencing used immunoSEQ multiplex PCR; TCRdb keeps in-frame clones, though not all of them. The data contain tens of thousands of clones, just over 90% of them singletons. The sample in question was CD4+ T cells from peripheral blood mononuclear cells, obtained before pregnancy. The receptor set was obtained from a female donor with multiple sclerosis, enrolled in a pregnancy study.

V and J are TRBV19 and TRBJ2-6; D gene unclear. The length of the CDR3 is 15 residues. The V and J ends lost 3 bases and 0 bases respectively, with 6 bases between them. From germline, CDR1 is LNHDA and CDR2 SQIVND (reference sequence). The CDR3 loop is CASSIIGSGANVLTF. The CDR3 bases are TGTGCCAGTAGTATCATCGGCTCTGGGGCCAACGTCCTGACTTTC.

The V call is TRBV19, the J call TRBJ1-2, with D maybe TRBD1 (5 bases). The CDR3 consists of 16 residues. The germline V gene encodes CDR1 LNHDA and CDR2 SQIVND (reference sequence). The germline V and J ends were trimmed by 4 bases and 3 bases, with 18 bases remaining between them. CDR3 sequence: CASSNNFGGAYYGYTF. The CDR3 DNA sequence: TGTGCCAGTAGTAATAATTTCGGCGGGGCGTACTATGGCTACACCTTC.

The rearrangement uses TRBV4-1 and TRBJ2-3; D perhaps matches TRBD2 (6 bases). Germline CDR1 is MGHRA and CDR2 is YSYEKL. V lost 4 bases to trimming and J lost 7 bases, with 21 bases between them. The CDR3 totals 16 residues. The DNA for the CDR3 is TGCGCCAGCAGCCCGGCTAGCGTTCTAGAAGGAAATACGCAGTATTTT. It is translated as CASSPASVLEGNTQYF.